The 18 T cell receptor beta chains given below trace back to one sample, sequenced in a study of graft-versus-host responses after intestinal transplantation. Sequenced by immunoSEQ multiplex PCR; TCRdb stores in-frame clones only, minus some. Seen here are 77,000 or so clones, approximately 92% observed once, and the top ten hold 0.55% to 0.75%. The material sequenced was PBMCs, taken 98 days after intestinal transplantation. Every receptor here comes from a human patient who received an intestinal transplant, so some T cells may come from the graft donor.

CDR3 in DNA: TGTGCCAGCAGTTACTCTTCCTACGAGCAGTACTTC. Amino acid sequence: CASSYSSYEQYF. The V call is TRBV6-5, the J call TRBJ2-7; D not resolved. The CDR3 totals 12 residues. Germline V CDR1 and CDR2: MNHEY, SVGAGI. Trimming left V 0 bases short and J 1 base short, with 1 base between.

V is TRBV15 and J is TRBJ2-7, with TRBD2 matching 11 bases. The J call may be faulty, since TRBJ2-5 better matches the DNA end. The CDR3 has 18 amino acids. The germline gives CDR1 LNHNV, CDR2 YYDKDF (reference sequence). CDR3 sequence: CATSSEFVTSGVRETQYF. CDR3 bases: TGTGCCACCAGCAGTGAGTTCGTGACTAGCGGGGTACGAGAGACCCAGTACTTC.

CDR3 loop: CASSLEWRERQETQYF. The CDR3 DNA reads as TGTGCCAGCAGCTTAGAGTGGCGGGAGCGCCAAGAGACCCAGTACTTC. The chain recombines TRBV7-8 with TRBJ2-5; the match to TRBD2 covers 7 bases. Per the germline V gene, CDR1 is SGHVS and CDR2 is FQNEAQ. V was pared by 1 base and J by 1 base, with 6 bases of the junction left unmatched. The CDR3 is 16 amino acids.

This clone is a singleton in its sample. The DNA for the CDR3 is TGTGCCAGCAGCTTTGACAGGGATGGAAACACCATATATTTT. Translated, it gives CASSFDRDGNTIYF. This chain joins TRBV7-9 and TRBJ1-3; 7 nucleotides line up with TRBD1. The CDR3 contains 14 residues. J lost 3 bases, V lost 3 bases, and 2 bases had no gene match. In germline, CDR1 is SEHNR, CDR2 FQNEAQ (reference sequence).

The rearrangement uses TRBV4-1 and TRBJ2-3, with 9 bases matching TRBD1. The CDR3 is made up of 15 amino acids. V lost 1 base and J lost 6; bases outside the gene matches: 5. Germline CDR1 MGHRA, CDR2 YSYEKL. The CDR3 loop reads CASSQATGGWDTQYF. The CDR3 DNA follows: TGCGCCAGCAGCCAAGCGACAGGGGGATGGGATACGCAGTATTTT.

The V call is TRBV7-9, the J call TRBJ2-5; D is unresolved. Trimming removed 2 bases at V and 1 base at J, with 8 bases between. This CDR3 comprises 14 residues. CDR1 and CDR2 from the germline V gene are SEHNR and FQNEAQ (reference sequence). Written as DNA, the CDR3 is TGTGCCAGCAGCTTAATGTCGGGCCAAGAGACCCAGTACTTC. Protein: CASSLMSGQETQYF. Complete variable domain (other parts from reference TRBV7-9 and TRBJ2-5): DTGVSQNPRHKITKRGQNVTFRCDPISEHNRLYWYRQTLGQGPEFLTYFQNEAQLEKSRLLSDRFSAERPKGSFSTLEIQRTEQGDSAMYLCASSLMSGQETQYFGPGTRLLVL.

In DNA, the CDR3 is TGTGCCAGCCGGACTAGCGGGGGGCCAGAGCAGTTCTTC. Translation gives CASRTSGGPEQFF. The chain is built from TRBV27 and TRBJ2-1, with 14 bases matching TRBD2. V was clipped by 8 bases and J by 10 bases; unmatched bases: 4. Germline V CDR1 and CDR2: MNHEY, SMNVEV (reference sequence). The CDR3 has 13 residues.

The J gene is TRBJ1-6, the V gene TRBV19, with a possible D match to TRBD1 (6 bases). The CDR3 has 14 residues. Germline V lookup: CDR1 LNHDA, CDR2 SQIVND (reference sequence). The germline V and J ends were trimmed by 3 bases and 6 bases, with 9 bases remaining between them. The CDR3 DNA sequence: TGTGCCAGTAGTATTAGGGACATTAATTCACCCCTCCACTTT. Protein sequence: CASSIRDINSPLHF.

The chain links TRBV7-6 to TRBJ2-7, with TRBD1 matching over 8 bases. The V gene end was trimmed by 2 bases and the J gene end by 2 bases; junction bases not matched to a gene: 2. Germline CDR1 SGHVS, CDR2 FNYEAQ. This CDR3 contains 14 residues. CDR3 DNA: TGTGCCAGCAGCTTACAGGGGGCTACCTACGAGCAGTACTTC. Residues: CASSLQGATYEQYF. The whole variable domain, filled in from reference TRBV7-6 and TRBJ2-7, reads GAGVSQSPRYKVTKRGQDVALRCDPISGHVSLYWYRQALGQGPEFLTYFNYEAQQDKSGLPNDRFSAERPEGSISTLTIQRTEQRDSAMYRCASSLQGATYEQYFGPGTRLTVT.

V gene TRBV21-1 combines with J gene TRBJ2-7; the DNA was not compared with TRBD1, the D call given in the table. TRBV21-1 is reported as a pseudogene. The CDR3 is made up of 17 amino acids. In nucleotides, the CDR3 is TGTGCCAGCAGCCTCCGTAAACGAGGGGACAGTGCCCCCGAGCAGTACTTC. It encodes CASSLRKRGDSAPEQYF.

This rearrangement joins TRBV9 to TRBJ2-4; the D gene is possibly TRBD1 (6 bases). V lost 4 bases, J lost 0 bases, and 14 bases lay in between. The V gene's germline CDR1 is SGDLS and CDR2 YYNGEE. The CDR3 sequence is 16 residues long. The CDR3 DNA is TGTGCCAGCAGCTTATACAGGGTCATAGCCAAAAACATTCAGTACTTC. It yields the protein CASSLYRVIAKNIQYF. Filled out from reference TRBV9 and TRBJ2-4, the complete variable domain reads DSGVTQTPKHLITATGQRVTLRCSPRSGDLSVYWYQQSLDQGLQFLIQYYNGEERAKGNILERFSAQQFPDLHSELNLSSLELGDSALYFCASSLYRVIAKNIQYFGAGTRLSVL.

V usage is TRBV7-2 and J usage is TRBJ2-7; possibly TRBD2 for D (5 bases). Trimming shortened V by 5 bases and J by 7 bases, and 15 bases separated the two germline ends. The length of the CDR3 is 13 residues. Per germline, CDR1 SGHTA and CDR2 FQGNSA. CDR3 region: CASSPPGVPEQYF. DNA of the CDR3: TGTGCCAGCAGCCCCCCCGGGGTCCCGGAGCAGTACTTC.

The V and J genes are TRBV6-5 and TRBJ2-1; 9 bases match TRBD2. The length of the CDR3 is 15 residues. CDR1 and CDR2 from the germline V gene are MNHEY and SVGAGI. With 3 bases clipped from V and 4 bases from J, the junction kept 4 bases outside the gene matches. The CDR3 DNA is TGTGCCAGCAGTTATTTTGCGGGGGGGTACAATGAGCAGTTCTTC. Residues: CASSYFAGGYNEQFF.

This chain connects TRBV4-1 to TRBJ1-5; weak D call: TRBD1 (5 bases). Germline V CDR1 and CDR2: MGHRA, YSYEKL. This CDR3 is built from 16 residues. Trimming took 4 bases from V and 1 from J, leaving 14 bases between them. In DNA form, the CDR3 reads TGCGCCAGCAGCCTTCTCGGGGGGGGGAGCAATCAGCCCCAGCATTTT. Translating it yields CASSLLGGGSNQPQHF.

The chain is built from TRBV4-1 and TRBJ1-1; D is unresolved. The V gene lost 3 bases and the J gene lost 0 bases, with 11 bases spanning the gap. Looked up from germline, CDR1 is MGHRA and CDR2 is YSYEKL. The CDR3 totals 15 residues. The CDR3 is CASSHIGQMNTEAFF. As DNA, the CDR3 is TGCGCCAGCAGCCATATCGGGCAGATGAACACTGAAGCTTTCTTT.

V usage is TRBV6-6 and J usage is TRBJ2-1, with D possibly TRBD2 on 5 matching bases. The V gene lost 6 bases and the J gene lost 0 bases, with 12 bases spanning the gap. CDR1 MNHNY and CDR2 SVGAGI come from the germline V gene (reference sequence). There are 15 residues in the CDR3. Here the CDR3 DNA reads TGTGCCAGCAGGCCCTTAGGGAGCTCCTACAATGAGCAGTTCTTC. This codes for CASRPLGSSYNEQFF.

The rearrangement joins TRBV28 to TRBJ2-7, with D unclear. This CDR3 is built from 14 residues. The germline gives CDR1 MDHEN, CDR2 SYDVKM. The V and J ends lost 1 base and 3 bases respectively, with 10 bases between them. In nucleotides, the CDR3 is TGTGCCAGCAGTTTATTTCCGGGCCACTACGAGCAGTACTTC. Its protein product is CASSLFPGHYEQYF.

The chain uses TRBV7-9 and TRBJ2-5, with D possibly matching TRBD2 (5 bases). The J call may be faulty, since TRBJ2-7 better matches the DNA end. Germline CDR1 is SEHNR and CDR2 is FQNEAQ (reference sequence). CDR3 size: 13 residues. In nucleotides, the CDR3 is TGTGCCAGCAGCTTAGCGGGGAGCTACGAGCAGTACTTC. It yields the protein CASSLAGSYEQYF.